A selection of T cell receptor beta chains follows, all from one sample in a study of shared clonotypes between healthy human individuals. Clones were sequenced by immunoSEQ multiplex PCR, and TCRdb holds only the in-frame ones, with some missing. The sample lists about 1 million clones; about three quarters were seen once. Sequenced sample: memory CD4+ T cells sorted from blood. The receptors come from a man between 18 and 29 years old in good health. The CDR3 runs from the conserved cysteine through the conserved F or W. A D gene is named only where the DNA matches it firmly. Where a row states a size, it is once, few, many or the class of an expanded clone; other rows omit it.

CDR3: CASSSPGTVLTDTQYF
DNA: TGTGCCAGCAGCTCGCCCGGGACAGTACTGACAGATACGCAGTATTTT
D: TRBD1
J: TRBJ2-3
size: .
V: TRBV5-5

CDR3: CASSIDTGVVGELFF
DNA: TGTGCCAGTAGTATAGACACAGGAGTTGTCGGGGAGCTGTTTTTT
D: .
J: TRBJ2-2
size: .
V: TRBV19

CDR3: CASSAQSSGANVLTF
DNA: TGTGCCAGCAGTGCTCAGTCCTCTGGGGCCAACGTCCTGACTTTC
D: .
J: TRBJ2-6
size: .
V: TRBV2

CDR3: CASSLIAGGLGEQYF
DNA: TGTGCCAGCAGCTTGATAGCGGGGGGGCTAGGCGAGCAGTACTTC
D: TRBD2
J: TRBJ2-7
size: .
V: TRBV5-4

CDR3: CASRPGQGRGNSPLHF
DNA: TGTGCCAGCAGACCCGGACAGGGAAGGGGAAATTCACCCCTCCACTTT
D: TRBD1
J: TRBJ1-6
size: few
V: TRBV7-2

CDR3: CASSSSILDNEQFF
DNA: TGTGCCAGCAGCTCTAGCATTCTAGACAATGAGCAGTTCTTC
D: .
J: TRBJ2-1
size: .
V: TRBV7-2

CDR3: CSVVSRGQRYGYTF
DNA: TGCAGCGTTGTCAGTAGGGGGCAGCGCTATGGCTACACCTTC
D: TRBD1
J: TRBJ1-2
size: few
V: TRBV29-1

CDR3: CASSPAQGTGGYTF
DNA: TGTGCCAGCAGCCCGGCCCAGGGAACAGGTGGCTACACCTTC
D: .
J: TRBJ1-2
size: .
V: TRBV6-6

CDR3: CASSTGQVSYEKLFF
DNA: TGCGCCAGCAGCACAGGACAGGTCAGCTATGAAAAACTGTTTTTT
D: TRBD1
J: TRBJ1-4
size: .
V: TRBV5-1

CDR3: CASRDPTRDRAAREQYF
DNA: TGCGCCAGCAGGGACCCAACCCGGGACAGGGCCGCCAGAGAGCAGTACTTC
D: TRBD1
J: TRBJ2-7
size: .
V: TRBV5-1